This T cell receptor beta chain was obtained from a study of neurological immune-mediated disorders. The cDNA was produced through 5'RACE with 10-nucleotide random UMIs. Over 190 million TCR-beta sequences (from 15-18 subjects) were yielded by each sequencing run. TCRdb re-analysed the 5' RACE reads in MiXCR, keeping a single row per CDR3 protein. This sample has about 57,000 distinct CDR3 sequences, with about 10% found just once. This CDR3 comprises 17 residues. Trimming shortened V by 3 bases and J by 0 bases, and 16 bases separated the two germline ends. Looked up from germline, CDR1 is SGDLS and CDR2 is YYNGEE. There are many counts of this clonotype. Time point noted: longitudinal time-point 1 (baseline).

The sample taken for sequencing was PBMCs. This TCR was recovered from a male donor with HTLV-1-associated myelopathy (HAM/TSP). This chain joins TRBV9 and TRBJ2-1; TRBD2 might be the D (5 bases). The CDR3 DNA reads TGTGCCAGCAGCGCCCGGACTGAAAGAAGCTCCTACAATGAGCAGTTCTTC. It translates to CASSARTERSSYNEQFF.